Many counts were recorded for the clone carrying this TCR beta chain. The data stem from a study of T-cell reconstitution after alpha-beta-depleted transplantation in children. Germline V gives CDR1 SGHKS, CDR2 YYEKEE (reference sequence). Trimming pared 4 bases from V and 0 bases from J, leaving 8 bases between. The CDR3 runs 14 residues. Unique molecular identifiers tagged the TCRbeta library. MiXCR was run by TCRdb on the PCR reads, yielding one entry per CDR3 protein. The table lists about 240,000 distinct CDR3 sequences, 12% of them singletons. This chain joins TRBV5-5 and TRBJ2-4, with D maybe TRBD1 (5 bases). The specimen comprised PBMCs from the stem cell graft donor, sampled from the stem cell graft. The sequence came from a human donor who donated a stem cell graft to a child with acute lymphoblastic leukemia. The DNA of the CDR3 is TGTGCCAGCAGCGCGACAGAAGCCAAAAACATTCAGTACTTC. Its translation is CASSATEAKNIQYF.